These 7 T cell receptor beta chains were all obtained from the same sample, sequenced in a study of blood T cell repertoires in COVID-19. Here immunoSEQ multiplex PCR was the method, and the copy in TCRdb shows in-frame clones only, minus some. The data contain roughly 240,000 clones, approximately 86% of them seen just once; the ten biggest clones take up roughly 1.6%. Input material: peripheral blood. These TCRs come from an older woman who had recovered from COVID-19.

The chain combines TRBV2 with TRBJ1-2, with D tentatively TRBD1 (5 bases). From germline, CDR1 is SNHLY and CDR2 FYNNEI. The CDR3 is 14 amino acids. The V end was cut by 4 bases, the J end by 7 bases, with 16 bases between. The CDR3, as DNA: TGTGCCAGCAGTGGTTGGCAGACCCAGGGTGGCTACACCTTC. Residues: CASSGWQTQGGYTF.

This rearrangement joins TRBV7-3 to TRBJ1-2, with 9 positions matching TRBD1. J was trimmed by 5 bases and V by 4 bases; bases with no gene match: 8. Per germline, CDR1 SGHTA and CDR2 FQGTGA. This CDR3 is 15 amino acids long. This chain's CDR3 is CASSSGTGNRYGYTF. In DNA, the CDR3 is TGTGCCAGCAGCTCCGGGACAGGGAATAGATATGGCTACACCTTC.

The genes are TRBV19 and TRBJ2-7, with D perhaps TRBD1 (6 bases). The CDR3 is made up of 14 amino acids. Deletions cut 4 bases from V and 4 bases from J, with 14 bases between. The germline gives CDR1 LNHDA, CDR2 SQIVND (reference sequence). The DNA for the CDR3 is TGTGCCAGTAGTAAACAGGGCTATGGGTACGAGCAGTACTTC. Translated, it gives CASSKQGYGYEQYF.

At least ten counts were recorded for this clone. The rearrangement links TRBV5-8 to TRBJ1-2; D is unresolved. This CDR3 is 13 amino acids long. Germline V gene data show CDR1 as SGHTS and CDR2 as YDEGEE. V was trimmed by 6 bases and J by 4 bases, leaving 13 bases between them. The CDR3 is CASKFPLVYGYTF. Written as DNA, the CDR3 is TGTGCCAGCAAATTCCCTCTCGTCTATGGCTACACCTTC.

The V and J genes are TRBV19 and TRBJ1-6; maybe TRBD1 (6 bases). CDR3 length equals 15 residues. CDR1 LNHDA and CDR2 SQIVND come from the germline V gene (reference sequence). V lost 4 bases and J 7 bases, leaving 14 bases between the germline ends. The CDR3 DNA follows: TGTGCCAGTAGTAAAGGGGGTTTTGAGAATTCACCCCTCCACTTT. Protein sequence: CASSKGGFENSPLHF.

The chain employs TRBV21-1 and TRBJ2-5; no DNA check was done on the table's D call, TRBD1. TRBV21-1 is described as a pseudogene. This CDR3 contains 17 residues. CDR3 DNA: TGTGCCAGCAGCAATGGAGTTAAGGACAGCTCCCAAGAGACCCAGTACTTC. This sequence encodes CASSNGVKDSSQETQYF.

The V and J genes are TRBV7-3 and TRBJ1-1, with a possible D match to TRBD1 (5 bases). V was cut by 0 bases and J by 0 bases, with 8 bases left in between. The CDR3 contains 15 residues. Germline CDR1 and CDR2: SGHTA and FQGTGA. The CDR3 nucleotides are TGTGCCAGCAGCTTAACAGGGGACTTGAACACTGAAGCTTTCTTT. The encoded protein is CASSLTGDLNTEAFF.